Listed here is a single TCR beta chain. Libraries were prepared by immunoSEQ multiplex PCR; TCRdb keeps only in-frame clonotypes and omits some of them. The data contain approximately 86,000 clones, around 84% of them seen just once; the ten biggest clones take up 6.5%. This entry comes from a study of OX40 agonist ivuxolimab in advanced cancers. Study details: A partial response was reached by three patients: one with hepatocellular carcinoma and two with cutaneous melanoma.

The material was CD4+ or CD8+ T cells sorted from blood, obtained in a trial of the OX40 agonist ivuxolimab. The sequence derives from an adult with an advanced solid tumor such as melanoma, head and neck, liver or kidney cancer.

In DNA, the CDR3 is TGTGCCAGCTGGCGGGACTATGGCTACACCTTC. This sequence encodes CASWRDYGYTF. The chain has TRBV28 and TRBJ1-2; D unresolved. This CDR3 has 11 residues. The germline gives CDR1 MDHEN, CDR2 SYDVKM. The V and J ends lost 8 bases and 3 bases respectively, with 7 bases between them.